These 16 T cell receptor beta chains originate from one sample sequenced in a study of tissue T cells after allogeneic stem cell transplantation. The time point: mouse harvest day 14 after allogeneic transplant. Tail vein injection delivered 10^7 T-cell-depleted bone marrow cells and 10^6 splenic CD5+ T cells. Generated by immunoSEQ multiplex PCR, the TCRdb table keeps only in-frame clones and is missing some. This table has 4,500 or so clones, roughly 32% appearing once. Sequences were obtained from skin. The receptors stem from a female BALB/c mouse given C57BL/6 T cells with graft-versus-host disease after an allogeneic hematopoietic cell transplant.

As for this clone: The gene names here belong to mouse. The observed sequence ends 1 residue before the CDR3 terminus, with the missing tail filled in from the germline J gene. The identical CDR3 is also encoded by other nucleotide sequences in the sample. This chain joins TRBV26 and TRBJ2-3; possibly TRBD1 or TRBD2 for D (6 bases each). V was trimmed by 0 bases and J by 3 bases, leaving 7 bases between them. Germline V gene lookup returns CDR1 KGHPV and CDR2 FQNQEV (reference sequence). CDR3 length: 14 residues. Incomplete CDR3 DNA: TGTGCCAGCAGTCTGTCTGGGGGCGCAGAAACGCTGTAT. Translated, it gives CASSLSGGAETLY. The entire CDR3 protein reads CASSLSGGAETLYF.

Of note for this clone: Genes here carry mouse names. The read halts 1 residue ahead of the CDR3 end, with the missing end drawn from the germline J gene. This rearrangement joins TRBV26 to TRBJ2-4, with 12 bases identical to TRBD2. The length of the CDR3 is 16 residues. With V trimmed by 4 bases and J by 1 base, 3 bases remained unmatched. Germline V CDR1 and CDR2: KGHPV, FQNQEV (reference sequence). CDR3 sequence reads: CASSHGTGGRQNTLYF. Incomplete CDR3 DNA: TGTGCCAGCAGTCACGGGACTGGGGGGCGTCAAAACACCTTGTAC.

To note about this clone: The listed genes are named as in mouse. The CDR3 end falls 1 residue outside the read, so it is completed with the germline J gene. The chain carries TRBV19 and TRBJ2-7; the match to TRBD1 covers 11 bases. The germline gives CDR1 FNHDT, CDR2 SITEND (reference sequence). The V gene end was trimmed by 4 bases and the J gene end by 6 bases; junction bases not matched to a gene: 3. The CDR3 is 13 amino acids. CDR3 region: CASSRGQGVEQYF. CDR3 bases read: TGTGCCAGCAGTCGGGGACAGGGGGTTGAACAGTAC.

With regard to this clone: The germline and genes are mouse ones. The read ends 1 residue before the CDR3 terminus; that terminus is restored from the germline J gene. The chain carries TRBV23 and TRBJ2-5; the table's D call, TRBD1, has no DNA check behind it. Germline V gene data show CDR1 as KGHTA and CDR2 as FQNQQP. The CDR3 totals 16 residues. The covered CDR3 bases are TGCTCCAGCAGTCAATCTGGGACAGGGGGAGGAGACACCCAGTAC. This encodes CSSSQSGTGGGDTQY. In full, the CDR3 is CSSSQSGTGGGDTQYF.

With respect to this clone: Gene names follow the mouse nomenclature. The CDR3 goes on 1 residue after the read ends, and that part is filled in from the germline J gene. The chain recombines TRBV3 with TRBJ1-1; 7 bases fit TRBD1. CDR3 size: 13 residues. J lost 1 base, V lost 5 bases, and 1 base had no gene match. Germline V gene lookup returns CDR1 SNHLY and CDR2 FYNGKV (reference sequence). CDR3 DNA, as far as it was read: TGTGCCAGCAGCGGGACAGTAAACACAGAAGTCTTC. It is translated as CASSGTVNTEVF. From start to end, the CDR3 is CASSGTVNTEVFF. The whole variable domain, filled in from reference TRBV3 and TRBJ1-1, reads GPKVLQIPSHQIIDMGQMVTLNCDPVSNHLYFYWYKQILGQQMEFLVNFYNGKVMEKSKLFKDQFSVERPDGSYFTLKIQPTALEDSAVYFCASSGTVNTEVFFGKGTRLTVV.

This clone counts as medium-sized. All gene names here are mouse names. The read ends 1 residue early relative to the CDR3; the germline J gene fills the gap. This sample also contains other DNA sequences that code for the same CDR3. V and J are TRBV26 and TRBJ2-1, with D perhaps matching TRBD1 (6 bases). Germline V gene sequence: CDR1 KGHPV, CDR2 FQNQEV (reference sequence). V lost 2 bases and J lost 4, with 6 bases in between. The CDR3 spans 13 residues. The part of the CDR3 DNA that was read is TGTGCCAGCAGTCTGCAGGGGTATGCTGAGCAGTTC. This encodes CASSLQGYAEQF. In full, the CDR3 reads CASSLQGYAEQFF.

As for this clone: Mouse names are used for the genes. The read halts 1 residue ahead of the CDR3 end, with the missing end drawn from the germline J gene. The chain has TRBV15 and TRBJ1-4; maybe TRBD1 (6 bases). This CDR3 is 13 amino acids long. Germline values: CDR1 SGHND, CDR2 FRSKSL. Deletions cut 4 bases from V and 5 bases from J, with 8 bases between. CDR3: CASSSTGNERLFF. The CDR3 bases that were read are TGTGCCAGCAGTTCAACAGGGAACGAAAGATTATTT.

Only one count was recorded for this clone. Mouse germline and gene names are used. Distinct nucleotide sequences in the sample also encode this CDR3. CDR3: CASSPGLGVYEQYF. CDR3 DNA (partial): TGTGCCAGCAGTCCGGGACTGGGGGTCTATGAACAGTAC. This rearrangement joins TRBV14 to TRBJ2-7; 11 bases match TRBD2. The read halts 1 residue ahead of the CDR3 end, with the missing end drawn from the germline J gene. CDR3 length: 14 residues. In germline, CDR1 is SGHDT, CDR2 FRDEAV. V dropped 4 bases and J dropped 3; count of bases not matched to a gene: 3.

This clone was detected only a few times. The genes and germline here are from mouse. The observed sequence ends 1 residue before the CDR3 terminus, with the missing tail filled in from the germline J gene. The chain joins TRBV2 to TRBJ2-1; D possibly uses TRBD1 or TRBD2 (6 bases each). This CDR3 spans 15 amino acids. Trimming took 1 base from V and 3 from J, leaving 10 bases between them. The germline gives CDR1 LGHNA, CDR2 YSYQKL. Incomplete CDR3 DNA: TGTGCCAGCAGCCAAGTCGGGGGCGGCTATGCTGAGCAGTTC. It codes for CASSQVGGGYAEQF. The CDR3, in full, reads CASSQVGGGYAEQFF.

This clone counts as medium-sized. Gene names denote mouse genes. Sequencing ends 1 residue short of the CDR3 end; the germline J gene provides the rest. J is TRBJ1-4 and V is TRBV26; D uncertain. V dropped 4 bases and J dropped 0 bases, with 3 bases sitting between them. This CDR3 has 13 amino acids. Germline CDR1 KGHPV, CDR2 FQNQEV (reference sequence). The sequenced part of the CDR3 DNA is TGTGCCAGCAGTCCAATTTCCAACGAAAGATTATTT. Its translation: CASSPISNERLF. The CDR3 as a whole reads CASSPISNERLFF.

About this clone itself: Genes and germline are mouse. The sequenced part of the CDR3 DNA is TGTGCCAGCAGCCGGGACCCCCTCTATGAACAGTAC. Protein sequence: CASSRDPLYEQY. The whole CDR3 protein reads CASSRDPLYEQYF. This sequence joins TRBV2 and TRBJ2-7, with D possibly being TRBD1 or TRBD2 (5 bases each). The CDR3 end is not reached by the read, which stops 1 residue before it; the germline J gene fills it in. V lost 4 bases and J 3 bases, leaving 10 bases between the germline ends. CDR1 LGHNA and CDR2 YSYQKL come from the germline V gene. This CDR3 spans 13 amino acids.

In this sample, this clone is medium-sized. Germline and genes: mouse. The read falls 1 residue short of the CDR3 end, and the missing part is taken from the germline J gene. This chain connects TRBV23 to TRBJ2-1; TRBD2, as called in the table, went unchecked against the DNA. The CDR3 covers 15 residues. Per the germline V gene, CDR1 is KGHTA and CDR2 is FQNQQP. This CDR3 is CSSRGLGDNYAEQFF. CDR3 DNA (partial): TGCTCCAGCAGAGGACTGGGGGATAACTATGCTGAGCAGTTC.

This clone came up a few times. The listed genes are named as in mouse. The DNA ends 1 residue before the CDR3 does, and the rest of the CDR3 is filled in from the germline J gene. This chain joins TRBV5 and TRBJ2-5; D may be TRBD1 (6 bases). V lost 4 bases and J lost 3, with 11 bases in between. CDR1 and CDR2 (germline): LGHNA, YNLKQL (reference sequence). This CDR3 is 14 amino acids long. CDR3 protein: CASSLRDTQDTQYF. Incomplete CDR3 DNA: TGTGCCAGCAGCCTCCGGGACACTCAAGACACCCAGTAC.

As regards this clone: Gene names and germline match the mouse. The read ends 1 residue early relative to the CDR3; the germline J gene fills the gap. The rearrangement uses TRBV26 and TRBJ2-2; the D gene is possibly TRBD1 (6 bases). CDR3 length equals 14 residues. Germline CDR1 reads KGHPV; CDR2 reads FQNQEV (reference sequence). Trimming stripped 2 bases from V and 5 bases from J, with 9 bases between. CDR3 region: CASSLTGWTGQLYF. The covered CDR3 bases are TGTGCCAGCAGTCTGACAGGGTGGACCGGGCAGCTCTAC.

With respect to this clone: Gene and germline names: mouse. The read terminates 1 residue ahead of where the CDR3 ends, so the germline J gene completes it. This chain uses TRBV2 with TRBJ2-4; 13 positions agree with TRBD2. Germline trimming cut 1 base from V and 5 bases from J; bases unmatched to any gene: 3. The germline V gene encodes CDR1 LGHNA and CDR2 YSYQKL. The CDR3 extends over 16 amino acids. The CDR3 is CASSQGTGGARNTLYF. Incomplete CDR3 DNA: TGTGCCAGCAGCCAAGGGACTGGGGGGGCGAGAAACACCTTGTAC.

This clone was observed a few times. The listed genes are named as in mouse. The read ends 1 residue before the CDR3 terminus; that terminus is restored from the germline J gene. The rearrangement links TRBV1 to TRBJ2-7, with TRBD2 identical over 13 bases. The CDR3 is made up of 14 amino acids. Trimming at V came to 5 bases and at J to 7 bases, leaving 5 bases not matched to a gene. The V gene's germline CDR1 is NSQYPW and CDR2 LRSPGD (reference sequence). The CDR3 DNA, read in part, is TGCACCTGCAGTCGGACTGGGGGGGCGCGCGAACAGTAC. Translation gives CTCSRTGGAREQY. The CDR3, in full, reads CTCSRTGGAREQYF.